The sequence of this T cell receptor (beta chain) was determined in a study of T cell changes during pregnancy in multiple sclerosis. This CDR3 region has 14 residues. CDR1 SNHLY and CDR2 FYNNEI come from the germline V gene. After removal of 2 bases from V and 0 bases from J, the junction contained 0 bases not matched to a gene. This table comes from immunoSEQ multiplex PCR, and its TCRdb copy is limited to in-frame clones, with some not included. The sample holds tens of thousands of clones, around 92% seen once. This clonotype was obtained from a female donor in good health, enrolled as a control in a pregnancy study. The sequencing here drew on peripheral blood, taken in the third trimester of pregnancy. This rearrangement joins TRBV2 to TRBJ1-1; 7 bases are a match to TRBD1. CDR3 amino acids: CASSEQGVNTEAFF. The DNA of the CDR3 is TGTGCCAGCAGTGAACAGGGGGTGAACACTGAAGCTTTCTTT.